The T cell receptor (beta chain) under discussion was sequenced for a study of shared clonotypes between healthy human individuals. Trimming cost V 3 bases and J 8 bases, with 16 bases left between them. CDR3 length: 14 amino acids. From germline, CDR1 is LNHNV and CDR2 YYDKDF (reference sequence). The method was immunoSEQ multiplex PCR; TCRdb's version includes in-frame clones alone and lacks a portion of them. Counted here are just over 2,000,000 clones, 85% to 95% occurring once; the ten biggest clones make up about 0.13%. The chain has TRBV15 and TRBJ1-2, with D maybe TRBD1 (5 bases). Sequenced: naive CD4+ T cells sorted from blood. The subset denotes: CD45RA+ positively selected. The clonotype originates from a young man in good health. The CDR3 here is CATSSRDGRRGYTF. CDR3 nucleotide sequence: TGTGCCACCAGCAGCCGGGACGGCCGGAGGGGCTACACCTTC.